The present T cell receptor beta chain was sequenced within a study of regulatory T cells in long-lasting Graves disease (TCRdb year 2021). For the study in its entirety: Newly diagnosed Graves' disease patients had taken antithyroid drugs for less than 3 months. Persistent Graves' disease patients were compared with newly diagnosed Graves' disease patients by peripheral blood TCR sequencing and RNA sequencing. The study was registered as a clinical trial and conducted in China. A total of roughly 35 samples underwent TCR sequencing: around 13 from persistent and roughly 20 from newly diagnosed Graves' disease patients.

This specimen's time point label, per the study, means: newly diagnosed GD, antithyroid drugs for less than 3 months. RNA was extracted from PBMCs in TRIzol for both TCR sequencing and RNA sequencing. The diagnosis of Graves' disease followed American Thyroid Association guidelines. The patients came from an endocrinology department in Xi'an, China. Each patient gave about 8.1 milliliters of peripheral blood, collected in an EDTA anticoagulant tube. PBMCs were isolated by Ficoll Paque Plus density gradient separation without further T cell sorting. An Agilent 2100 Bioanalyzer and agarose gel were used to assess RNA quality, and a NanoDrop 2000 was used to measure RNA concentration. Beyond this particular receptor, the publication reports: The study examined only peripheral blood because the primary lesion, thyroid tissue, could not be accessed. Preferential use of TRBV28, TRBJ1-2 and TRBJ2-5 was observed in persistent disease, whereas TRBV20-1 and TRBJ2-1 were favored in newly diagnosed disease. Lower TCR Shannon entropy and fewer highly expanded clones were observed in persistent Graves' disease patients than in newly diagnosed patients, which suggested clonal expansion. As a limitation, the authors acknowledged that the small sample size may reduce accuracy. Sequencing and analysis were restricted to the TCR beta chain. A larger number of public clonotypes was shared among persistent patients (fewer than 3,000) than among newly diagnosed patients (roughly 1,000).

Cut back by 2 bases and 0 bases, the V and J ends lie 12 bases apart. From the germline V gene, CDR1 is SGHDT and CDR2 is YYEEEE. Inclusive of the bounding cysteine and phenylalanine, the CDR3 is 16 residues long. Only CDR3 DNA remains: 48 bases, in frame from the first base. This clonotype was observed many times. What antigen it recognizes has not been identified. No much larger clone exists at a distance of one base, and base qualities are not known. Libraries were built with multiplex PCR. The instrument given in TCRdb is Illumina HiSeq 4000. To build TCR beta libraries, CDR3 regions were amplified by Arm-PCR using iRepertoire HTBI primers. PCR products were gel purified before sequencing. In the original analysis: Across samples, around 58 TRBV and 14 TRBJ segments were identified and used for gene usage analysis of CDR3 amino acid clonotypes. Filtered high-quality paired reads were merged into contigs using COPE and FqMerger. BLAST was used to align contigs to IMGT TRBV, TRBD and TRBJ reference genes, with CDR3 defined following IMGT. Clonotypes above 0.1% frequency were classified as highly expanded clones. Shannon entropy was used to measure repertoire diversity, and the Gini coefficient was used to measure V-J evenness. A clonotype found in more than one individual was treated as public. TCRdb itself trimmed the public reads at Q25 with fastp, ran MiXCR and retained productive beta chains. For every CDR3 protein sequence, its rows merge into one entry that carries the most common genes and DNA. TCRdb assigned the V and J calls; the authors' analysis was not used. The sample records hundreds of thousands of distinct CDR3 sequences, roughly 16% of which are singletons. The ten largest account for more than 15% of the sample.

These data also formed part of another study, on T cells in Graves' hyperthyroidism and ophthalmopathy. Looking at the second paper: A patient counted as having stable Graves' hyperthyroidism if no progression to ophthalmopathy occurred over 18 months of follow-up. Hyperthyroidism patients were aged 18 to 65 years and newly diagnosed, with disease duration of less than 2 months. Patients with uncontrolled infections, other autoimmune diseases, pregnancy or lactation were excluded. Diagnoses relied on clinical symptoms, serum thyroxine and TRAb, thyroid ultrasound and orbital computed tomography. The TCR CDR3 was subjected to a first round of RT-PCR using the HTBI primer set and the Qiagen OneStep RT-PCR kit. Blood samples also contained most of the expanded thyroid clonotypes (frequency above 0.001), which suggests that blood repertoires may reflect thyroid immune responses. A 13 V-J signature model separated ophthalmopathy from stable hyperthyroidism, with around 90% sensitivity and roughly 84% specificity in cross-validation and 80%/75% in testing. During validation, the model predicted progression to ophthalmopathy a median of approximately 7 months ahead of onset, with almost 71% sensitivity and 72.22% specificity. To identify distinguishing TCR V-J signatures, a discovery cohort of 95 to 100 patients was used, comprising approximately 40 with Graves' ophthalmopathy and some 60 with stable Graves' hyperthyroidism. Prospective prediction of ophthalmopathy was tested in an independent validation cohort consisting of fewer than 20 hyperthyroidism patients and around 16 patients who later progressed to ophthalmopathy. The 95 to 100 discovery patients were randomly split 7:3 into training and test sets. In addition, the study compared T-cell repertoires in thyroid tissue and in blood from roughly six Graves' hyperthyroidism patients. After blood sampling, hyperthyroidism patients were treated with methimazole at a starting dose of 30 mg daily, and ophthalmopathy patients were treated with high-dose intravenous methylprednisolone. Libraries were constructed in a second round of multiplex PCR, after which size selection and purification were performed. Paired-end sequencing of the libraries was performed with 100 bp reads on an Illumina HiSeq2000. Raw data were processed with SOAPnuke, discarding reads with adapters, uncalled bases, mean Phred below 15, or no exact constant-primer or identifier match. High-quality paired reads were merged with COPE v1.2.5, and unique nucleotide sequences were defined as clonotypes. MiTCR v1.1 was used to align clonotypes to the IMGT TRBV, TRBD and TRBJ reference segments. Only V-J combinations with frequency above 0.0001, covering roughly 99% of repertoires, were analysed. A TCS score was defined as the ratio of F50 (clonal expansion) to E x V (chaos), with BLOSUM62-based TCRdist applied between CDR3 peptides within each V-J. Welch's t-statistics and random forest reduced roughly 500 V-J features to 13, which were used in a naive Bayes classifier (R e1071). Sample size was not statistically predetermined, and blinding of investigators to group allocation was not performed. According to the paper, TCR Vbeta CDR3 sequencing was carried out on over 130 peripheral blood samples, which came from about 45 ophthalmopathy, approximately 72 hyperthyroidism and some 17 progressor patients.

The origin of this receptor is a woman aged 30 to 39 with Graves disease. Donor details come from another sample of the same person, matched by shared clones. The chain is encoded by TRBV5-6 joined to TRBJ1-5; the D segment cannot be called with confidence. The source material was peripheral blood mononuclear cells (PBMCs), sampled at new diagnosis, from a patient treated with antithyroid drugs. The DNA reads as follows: TGTGCCAGCAGCTTATTTATGGGCCTTAGCAATCAGCCCCAGCATTTT. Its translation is CASSLFMGLSNQPQHF. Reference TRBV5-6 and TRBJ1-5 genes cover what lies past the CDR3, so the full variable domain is DAGVTQSPTHLIKTRGQQVTLRCSPKSGHDTVSWYQQALGQGPQFIFQYYEEEERQRGNFPDRFSGHQFPNYSSELNVNALLLGDSALYLCASSLFMGLSNQPQHFGDGTRLSIL.